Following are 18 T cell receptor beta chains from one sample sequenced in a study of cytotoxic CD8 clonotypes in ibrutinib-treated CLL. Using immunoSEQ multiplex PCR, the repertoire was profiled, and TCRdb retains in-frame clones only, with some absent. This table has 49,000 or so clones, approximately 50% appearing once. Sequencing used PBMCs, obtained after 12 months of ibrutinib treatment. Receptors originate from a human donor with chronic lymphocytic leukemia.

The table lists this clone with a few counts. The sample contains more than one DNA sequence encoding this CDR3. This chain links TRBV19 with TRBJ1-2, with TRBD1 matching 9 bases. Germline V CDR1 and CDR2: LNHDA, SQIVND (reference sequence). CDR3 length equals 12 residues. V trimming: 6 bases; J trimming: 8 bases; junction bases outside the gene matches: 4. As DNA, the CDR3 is TGTGCCAGTAGCGACAGGGGGGAAGGCTACACCTTC. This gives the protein CASSDRGEGYTF.

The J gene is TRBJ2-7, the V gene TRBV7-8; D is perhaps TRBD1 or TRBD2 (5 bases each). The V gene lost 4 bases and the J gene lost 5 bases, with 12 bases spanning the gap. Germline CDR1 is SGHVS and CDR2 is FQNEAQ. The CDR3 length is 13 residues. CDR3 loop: CASSSGTVHEQYF. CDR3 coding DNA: TGTGCCAGCAGCTCCGGGACGGTCCACGAGCAGTACTTC. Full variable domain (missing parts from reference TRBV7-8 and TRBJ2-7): GAGVSQSPRYKVAKRGQDVALRCDPISGHVSLFWYQQALGQGPEFLTYFQNEAQLDKSGLPSDRFFAERPEGSVSTLKIQRTQQEDSAVYLCASSSGTVHEQYFGPGTRLTVT.

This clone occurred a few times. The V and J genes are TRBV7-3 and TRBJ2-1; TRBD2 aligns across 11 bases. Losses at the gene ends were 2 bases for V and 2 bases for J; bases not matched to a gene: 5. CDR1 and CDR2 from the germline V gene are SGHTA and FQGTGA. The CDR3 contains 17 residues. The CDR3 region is CASSLGNSGRAYNEQFF. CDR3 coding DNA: TGTGCCAGCAGCTTAGGGAATAGCGGGAGGGCCTACAATGAGCAGTTCTTC.

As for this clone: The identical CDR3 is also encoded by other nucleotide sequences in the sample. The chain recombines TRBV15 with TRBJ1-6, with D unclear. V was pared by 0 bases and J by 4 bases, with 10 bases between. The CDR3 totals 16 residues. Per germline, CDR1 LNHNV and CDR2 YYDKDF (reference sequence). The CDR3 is CATSRDMGTYNSPLHF. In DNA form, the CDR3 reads TGTGCCACCAGCAGAGATATGGGAACTTATAATTCACCCCTCCACTTT.

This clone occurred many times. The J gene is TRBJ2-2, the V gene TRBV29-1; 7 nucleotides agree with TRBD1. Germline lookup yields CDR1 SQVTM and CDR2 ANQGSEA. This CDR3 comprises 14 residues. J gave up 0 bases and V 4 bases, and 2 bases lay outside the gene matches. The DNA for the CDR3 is TGCAGCGTTGGGGGACAGACGAACACCGGGGAGCTGTTTTTT. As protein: CSVGGQTNTGELFF.

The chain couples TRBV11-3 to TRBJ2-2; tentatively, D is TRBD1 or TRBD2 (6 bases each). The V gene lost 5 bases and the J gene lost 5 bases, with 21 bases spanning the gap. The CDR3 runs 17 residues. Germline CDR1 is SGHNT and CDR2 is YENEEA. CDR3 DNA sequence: TGTGCCAGCAGCCCGCAAGGGGGAGGCCGAACTACCGGGGAGCTGTTTTTT. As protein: CASSPQGGGRTTGELFF.

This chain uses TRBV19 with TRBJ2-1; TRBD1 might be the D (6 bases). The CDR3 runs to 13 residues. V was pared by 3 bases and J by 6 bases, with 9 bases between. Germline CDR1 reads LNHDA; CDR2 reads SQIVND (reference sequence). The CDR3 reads CASSISGVNEQFF. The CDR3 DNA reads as TGTGCCAGTAGTATCTCAGGGGTCAATGAGCAGTTCTTC.

The CDR3 sequence is CASSPQDPTSGYWGEQFF. The CDR3 coding sequence is TGTGCCAGCAGCCCACAAGACCCGACTAGCGGGTACTGGGGTGAGCAGTTCTTC. The J gene is TRBJ2-1, the V gene TRBV9, with 10 bases fitting TRBD2. V lost 4 bases and J lost 9; bases outside the gene matches: 19. The germline gives CDR1 SGDLS, CDR2 YYNGEE. The CDR3 has 18 amino acids.

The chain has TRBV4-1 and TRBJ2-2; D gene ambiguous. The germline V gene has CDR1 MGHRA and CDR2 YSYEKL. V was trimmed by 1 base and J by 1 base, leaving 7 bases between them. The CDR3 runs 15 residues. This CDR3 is CASSQGPLNTGELFF. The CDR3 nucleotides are TGCGCCAGCAGCCAAGGGCCGCTGAACACCGGGGAGCTGTTTTTT.

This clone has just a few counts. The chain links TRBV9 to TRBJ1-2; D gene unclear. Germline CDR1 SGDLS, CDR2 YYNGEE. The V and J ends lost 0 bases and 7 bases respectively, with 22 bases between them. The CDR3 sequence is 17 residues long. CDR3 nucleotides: TGTGCCAGCAGCGTAGCTAAGGAGACGGGAGGCGGCGGTGGCTACACCTTC. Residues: CASSVAKETGGGGGYTF. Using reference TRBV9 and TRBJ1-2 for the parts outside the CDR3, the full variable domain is DSGVTQTPKHLITATGQRVTLRCSPRSGDLSVYWYQQSLDQGLQFLIQYYNGEERAKGNILERFSAQQFPDLHSELNLSSLELGDSALYFCASSVAKETGGGGGYTFGSGTRLTVV.

CDR3 nucleotide sequence: TGTGCCAGCAGCTTAGCCGGAGCCTCGTTGGCCGAGCAGTACTTC. Amino acid sequence: CASSLAGASLAEQYF. This chain joins TRBV13 and TRBJ2-7; no definite D call. Per germline, CDR1 PRHDT and CDR2 FYEKMQ (reference sequence). V gave up 1 base and J gave up 6 bases, with 16 bases separating them. This CDR3 contains 15 residues.

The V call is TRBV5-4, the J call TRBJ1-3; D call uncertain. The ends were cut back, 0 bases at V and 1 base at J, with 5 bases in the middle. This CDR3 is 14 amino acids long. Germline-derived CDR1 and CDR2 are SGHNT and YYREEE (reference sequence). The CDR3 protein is CASSLGGSGNTIYF. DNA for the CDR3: TGTGCCAGCAGCTTGGGGGGTTCTGGAAACACCATATATTTT.

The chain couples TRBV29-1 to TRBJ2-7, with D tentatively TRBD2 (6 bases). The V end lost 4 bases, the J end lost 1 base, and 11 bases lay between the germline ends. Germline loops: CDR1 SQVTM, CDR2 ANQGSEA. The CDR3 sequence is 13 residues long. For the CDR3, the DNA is TGCAGCGTTGTAGCTAGCGCTTCCTACGAGCAGTACTTC. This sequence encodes CSVVASASYEQYF.

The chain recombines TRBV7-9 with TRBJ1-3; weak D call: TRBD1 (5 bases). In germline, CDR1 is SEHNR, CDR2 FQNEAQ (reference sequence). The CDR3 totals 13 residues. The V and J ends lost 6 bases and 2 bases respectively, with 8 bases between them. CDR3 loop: CASSQGAGNTIYF. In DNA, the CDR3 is TGTGCCAGCAGTCAGGGTGCTGGAAACACCATATATTTT.

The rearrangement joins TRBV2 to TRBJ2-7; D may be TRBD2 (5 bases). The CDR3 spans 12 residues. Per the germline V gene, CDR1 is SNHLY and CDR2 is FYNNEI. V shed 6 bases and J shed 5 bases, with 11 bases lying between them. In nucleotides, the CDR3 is TGTGCCAGCAGGGCCCTCGGGGACGAGCAGTACTTC. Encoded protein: CASRALGDEQYF.

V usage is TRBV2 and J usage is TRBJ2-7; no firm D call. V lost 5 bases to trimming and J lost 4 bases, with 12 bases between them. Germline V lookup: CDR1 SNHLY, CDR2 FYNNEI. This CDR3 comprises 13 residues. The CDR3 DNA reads TGTGCCAGCAGTCATTTTAAGGGATACGAGCAGTACTTC. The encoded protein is CASSHFKGYEQYF.

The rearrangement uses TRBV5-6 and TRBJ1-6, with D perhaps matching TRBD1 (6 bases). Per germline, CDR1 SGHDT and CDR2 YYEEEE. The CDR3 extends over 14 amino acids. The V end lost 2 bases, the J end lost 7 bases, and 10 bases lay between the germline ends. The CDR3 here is CASSFVQGNSPLHF. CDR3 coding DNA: TGTGCCAGCAGCTTCGTCCAGGGGAATTCACCCCTCCACTTT.

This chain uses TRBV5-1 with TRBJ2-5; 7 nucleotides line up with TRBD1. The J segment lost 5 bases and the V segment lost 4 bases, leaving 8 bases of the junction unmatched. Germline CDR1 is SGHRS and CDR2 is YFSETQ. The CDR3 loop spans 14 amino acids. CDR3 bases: TGCGCCAGCAGCATAACAGGGGCATGGGAGACCCAGTACTTC. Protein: CASSITGAWETQYF.